This is a list of T cell receptor beta chains from one sample in a study of blood T cell repertoires in COVID-19. Assay: immunoSEQ multiplex PCR; the TCRdb copy retains only in-frame clones and omits some. This table has roughly 160,000 clones, more than 75% appearing once. Sequencing input: peripheral blood. The receptors stem from a woman in her fifties or sixties with COVID-19, enrolled during active disease. The CDR3 runs from the conserved cysteine through the conserved F or W. The D gene is left open where the match is weak. Only part of the rows carry a size: once, few, many, or a class if the clone is expanded.

abundance: few; d_gene: TRBD2; j_gene: TRBJ2-7; v_gene: TRBV7-2; CDR3nt: TGTGCCAGCAGCTTTCAGACTAGCGGACAGTACGAGCAGTACTTC; CDR3aa: CASSFQTSGQYEQYF
abundance: few; d_gene: TRBD2; j_gene: TRBJ2-5; v_gene: TRBV5-5; CDR3nt: TGTGCCAGCAGTCTAGCGGGTGGACAAGAGACCCAGTACTTC; CDR3aa: CASSLAGGQETQYF
abundance: .; d_gene: .; j_gene: TRBJ2-1; v_gene: TRBV11-2; CDR3nt: TGTGCCAGCAGCGAGGACAGAGGCCCCTACAATGAGCAGTTCTTC; CDR3aa: CASSEDRGPYNEQFF
abundance: .; d_gene: .; j_gene: TRBJ2-7; v_gene: TRBV5-6; CDR3nt: TGTGCCAGCAGCCCGCCCGGGTCCTACGAGCAGTACTTC; CDR3aa: CASSPPGSYEQYF
abundance: .; d_gene: TRBD1; j_gene: TRBJ2-4; v_gene: TRBV29-1; CDR3nt: TGCAGCGTCCTGCCGACAGGGCCCTGGATGAAAAACATTCAGTACTTC; CDR3aa: CSVLPTGPWMKNIQYF
abundance: .; d_gene: TRBD1; j_gene: TRBJ1-6; v_gene: TRBV6-5; CDR3nt: TGTGCCAGCAGTTACAATCCGGACAGGCTGAATTCACCCCTCCACTTT; CDR3aa: CASSYNPDRLNSPLHF
abundance: .; d_gene: TRBD1; j_gene: TRBJ1-2; v_gene: TRBV6-2/TRBV6-3; CDR3nt: TGTGCCAGCAGTTACCCCCTACAGGGGGCCTTCTATGGCTACACCTTC; CDR3aa: CASSYPLQGAFYGYTF
abundance: .; d_gene: .; j_gene: TRBJ2-1; v_gene: TRBV5-6; CDR3nt: TGTGCCAGCAGCCCCCTCTCTGGTAGCGGTTACAATGAGCAGTTCTTC; CDR3aa: CASSPLSGSGYNEQFF
abundance: .; d_gene: TRBD1; j_gene: TRBJ1-3; v_gene: TRBV15; CDR3nt: TGTGCCACCAGCAGAGATCTGGGATCGGGGACAGGCTCTGGAAACACCATATATTTT; CDR3aa: CATSRDLGSGTGSGNTIYF
abundance: few; d_gene: .; j_gene: TRBJ1-4; v_gene: TRBV5-1; CDR3nt: TGCGCCAGCAGCTTATTAGGGGGAGAGGAAAAACTGTTTTTT; CDR3aa: CASSLLGGEEKLFF
abundance: .; d_gene: TRBD1; j_gene: TRBJ2-7; v_gene: TRBV7-6; CDR3nt: TGTGCCAGCAGCTTAGCGGTTCGGGGACAGACCATCTCCTACGAGCAGTACTTC; CDR3aa: CASSLAVRGQTISYEQYF
abundance: .; d_gene: TRBD2; j_gene: TRBJ2-6; v_gene: TRBV6-5; CDR3nt: TGTGCCAGCAGTTCCTTCGGGGGGTCTGGGGCCAACGTCCTGACTTTC; CDR3aa: CASSSFGGSGANVLTF
abundance: .; d_gene: .; j_gene: TRBJ2-3; v_gene: TRBV6-5; CDR3nt: TGTGCCAGCAGTTCCCACAGGAGCACAGATACGCAGTATTTT; CDR3aa: CASSSHRSTDTQYF
abundance: .; d_gene: TRBD2; j_gene: TRBJ2-2; v_gene: TRBV7-6; CDR3nt: TGTGCCAGCAGCTCAGACGCTAGCGGGGGGAACACCGGGGAGCTGTTTTTT; CDR3aa: CASSSDASGGNTGELFF
abundance: .; d_gene: .; j_gene: TRBJ2-4; v_gene: TRBV5-5; CDR3nt: TGTGCCAGCAGCTCGTCGGGACACATAGCCAAAAACATTCAGTACTTC; CDR3aa: CASSSSGHIAKNIQYF
abundance: .; d_gene: .; j_gene: TRBJ1-4; v_gene: TRBV6-1; CDR3nt: TGTGCCAGCAGGCCAGGTCCAACTAATGAAAAACTGTTTTTT; CDR3aa: CASRPGPTNEKLFF
abundance: .; d_gene: .; j_gene: TRBJ2-7; v_gene: TRBV28; CDR3nt: TGTGCCAGCAGTCCGGGGGGACAGGTCTTTTACGAGCAGTACTTC; CDR3aa: CASSPGGQVFYEQYF
abundance: .; d_gene: .; j_gene: TRBJ2-5; v_gene: TRBV9; CDR3nt: TGTGCCAGCAGCTCCCCAGGACAGAGACGAGAGACCCAGTACTTC; CDR3aa: CASSSPGQRRETQYF
abundance: .; d_gene: TRBD2; j_gene: TRBJ2-1; v_gene: TRBV7-7; CDR3nt: TGTGCCAGCAGCTTGAGCGGGGGGCTATCCTACAATGAGCAGTTCTTC; CDR3aa: CASSLSGGLSYNEQFF
abundance: .; d_gene: .; j_gene: TRBJ1-2; v_gene: TRBV5-1; CDR3nt: TGCGCCAGCAGCTTGGAACAGGGAAACTTCAATGGCTACACCTTC; CDR3aa: CASSLEQGNFNGYTF
abundance: .; d_gene: TRBD2; j_gene: TRBJ2-3; v_gene: TRBV4-2; CDR3nt: TGTGCCAGCAGCCGGAGCGGGGGGGCCGTGACAGATACGCAGTATTTT; CDR3aa: CASSRSGGAVTDTQYF
abundance: few; d_gene: .; j_gene: TRBJ1-1; v_gene: TRBV19; CDR3nt: TGTGCCAGCACCTCTACAGGGAACACTGAAGCTTTCTTT; CDR3aa: CASTSTGNTEAFF
abundance: once; d_gene: TRBD1; j_gene: TRBJ1-4; v_gene: TRBV27; CDR3nt: TGTGCCAGCAGTCCCGGGACAGAGAATGAAAAACTGTTTTTT; CDR3aa: CASSPGTENEKLFF
abundance: .; d_gene: .; j_gene: TRBJ2-7; v_gene: TRBV7-2; CDR3nt: TGTGCCAGCAGGCAGGGGTACGAGCAGTACTTC; CDR3aa: CASRQGYEQYF
abundance: .; d_gene: TRBD1; j_gene: TRBJ1-2; v_gene: TRBV10-3; CDR3nt: TGTGCCATCACGACAGGGGATGGCTACACCTTC; CDR3aa: CAITTGDGYTF
abundance: .; d_gene: .; j_gene: TRBJ1-5; v_gene: TRBV9; CDR3nt: TGTGCCAGCAGCGTTGGGGACATAAGTAATCAGCCCCAGCATTTT; CDR3aa: CASSVGDISNQPQHF
abundance: .; d_gene: .; j_gene: TRBJ1-2; v_gene: TRBV13; CDR3nt: TGTGCCAGCAGCTTAGGTCGACAGGTCTATGGCTACACCTTC; CDR3aa: CASSLGRQVYGYTF
abundance: many; d_gene: .; j_gene: TRBJ2-2; v_gene: TRBV6-6; CDR3nt: TGTGCCAGCAGTTACCGCCAGGGGAACACCGGGGAGCTGTTTTTT; CDR3aa: CASSYRQGNTGELFF